This T cell receptor beta chain emerged from a study of Ad26.COV2.S vaccination and SARS-CoV-2 variants. Clones were read by immunoSEQ multiplex PCR, and TCRdb kept only the in-frame ones, dropping some. In the table there are approximately 500,000 clones, roughly 85% of which are singletons. The count of this clone is one. Germline V gene data show CDR1 as SNHLY and CDR2 as FYNNEI. This CDR3 region has 12 residues. Trimming cost V 7 bases and J 6 bases, with 12 bases left between them. Treatment indicated: 15 to 20 received Ad26.COV2.S at low or high dose, single or two shots; about 5 received placebo; per-sample allocation not given. Collection of samples fell on day 63 after the first vaccine or placebo injection.

The sample consisted of peripheral blood, taken in a trial of Ad26.COV2.S vaccine versus placebo. The rearrangement joins TRBV2 to TRBJ1-1; D ambiguous. This TCR came from a person between 18 and 65 years old who received the Ad26.COV2.S COVID-19 vaccine or a placebo. The chain's CDR3 is CASKVDGPEAFF. In DNA form, the CDR3 reads TGTGCCAGCAAAGTAGATGGGCCTGAAGCTTTCTTT.